This T cell receptor (beta chain) is drawn from a study of radiation and T cells in renal cell carcinoma. The germline gives CDR1 MNHEY, CDR2 SVGAGI. Trimming cost V 2 bases and J 12 bases; bases outside gene matches: 9. This CDR3 region has 14 residues. Indicated time point: baseline pretreatment blood. Treatment: 15 Gy SBRT to primary tumor, nephrectomy 4 weeks later. Produced via immunoSEQ multiplex PCR; TCRdb's table is partial and in-frame only. The sample lists about 140,000 clones; approximately 87% were seen once. This clone appeared once. The input for sequencing was blood, taken from a patient whose treatment included radiotherapy and nephrectomy. The chain employs TRBV6-5 and TRBJ1-4; 7 bases are shared with TRBD1. This sequence originates from a woman in her forties or fifties with renal cell carcinoma. CDR3 sequence reads: CASSYLDREGELFF. CDR3 nucleotides: TGTGCCAGCAGTTACCTAGACAGGGAGGGTGAACTGTTTTTT.